The 28 T cell receptor beta chains below come from one sample, sequenced in a study of cytomegalovirus exposure and HLA in healthy donors. PCR used 60 Vbeta primers and 13 Jbeta primers. Measured with immunoSEQ multiplex PCR; TCRdb has only the in-frame clones, and not every one. The top ten hold around 3.2% of the sample, which has about 110,000 clones, about 80% seen once. Sequenced: PBMCs. These receptors were collected from a woman aged 55 to 70 in good health and CMV-seropositive.

V and J are TRBV6-5 and TRBJ1-1, with unresolved D. In germline, CDR1 is MNHEY, CDR2 SVGAGI. With 6 bases removed from V and 7 bases from J, the gap between germline ends came to 18 bases. The CDR3 contains 14 residues. CDR3 sequence: CASSSTVLKVEAFF. The CDR3 DNA reads TGTGCCAGCAGCTCGACTGTACTTAAGGTTGAAGCTTTCTTT.

Here the CDR3 reads CASSQTGGDTEAFF. The CDR3 region has the DNA TGTGCCAGTAGCCAGACAGGGGGTGACACTGAAGCTTTCTTT. The chain recombines TRBV19 with TRBJ1-1, with 9 bases that match TRBD1. Germline V CDR1 and CDR2: LNHDA, SQIVND (reference sequence). The CDR3 is made up of 14 amino acids. Trimming took 6 bases from V and 3 from J; bases not matched to a gene: 5.

This chain joins TRBV7-2 and TRBJ2-5, with a tentative D call TRBD2 (6 bases). Germline CDR1 reads SGHTA; CDR2 reads FQGNSA. Trimming shortened V by 1 base and J by 6 bases, and 12 bases separated the two germline ends. This CDR3 is 14 amino acids long. The CDR3 DNA reads TGTGCCAGCAGCTTAGGACTAGATAGTAAGACCCAGTACTTC. It encodes CASSLGLDSKTQYF.

The CDR3 is CASSIASATDTQYF. In nucleotides, the CDR3 is TGTGCCAGTAGTATAGCTAGCGCCACAGATACGCAGTATTTT. This sequence joins TRBV19 and TRBJ2-3; D is perhaps TRBD2 (6 bases). The CDR3 spans 14 residues. Trimming pared 1 base from V and 2 bases from J, leaving 7 bases between. Germline V gives CDR1 LNHDA, CDR2 SQIVND (reference sequence).

The chain employs TRBV6-5 and TRBJ2-7, with D maybe TRBD2 (6 bases). CDR1 and CDR2 (germline): MNHEY, SVGAGI. Trimming left V 0 bases short and J 1 base short, with 13 bases between. This CDR3 spans 16 amino acids. CDR3 DNA sequence: TGTGCCAGCAGTTACTCCGGGACTGTCAAATCCTACGAGCAGTACTTC. Its protein is CASSYSGTVKSYEQYF.

V usage is TRBV7-2 and J usage is TRBJ2-7; D perhaps matches TRBD1 (7 bases). CDR3 length equals 17 residues. Germline-derived CDR1 and CDR2 are SGHTA and FQGNSA. V was pared by 2 bases and J by 4 bases, with 21 bases between. The CDR3 region is CASSLTRAQGGIYEQYF. The DNA for the CDR3 is TGTGCCAGCAGCTTAACGCGGGCTCAGGGGGGAATATACGAGCAGTACTTC.

The V gene is TRBV7-9, the J gene TRBJ2-5, with 7 bases that match TRBD2. The germline V gene encodes CDR1 SEHNR and CDR2 FQNEAQ (reference sequence). This CDR3 spans 14 amino acids. V lost 5 bases to trimming and J lost 5 bases; unmatched junction nucleotides: 8. The CDR3 DNA is TGTGCCAGCAGCATGCTAGCGGCATGGGAGACCCAGTACTTC. Protein sequence: CASSMLAAWETQYF.

The chain combines TRBV18 with TRBJ1-1, with D unresolved. Trimming cost V 3 bases and J 8 bases, with 13 bases left between them. The CDR3 contains 13 residues. Germline CDR1 and CDR2: KGHSH and LQKENI. The CDR3 coding sequence is TGTGCCAGCTCACCGTACACCGGGAGAGAAGCTTTCTTT. Its protein is CASSPYTGREAFF.

In its sample, this clone was seen a few times. This rearrangement joins TRBV5-4 to TRBJ1-2; possibly TRBD1 for D (5 bases). The germline CDR1 and CDR2 sequences are SGHNT and YYREEE (reference sequence). The CDR3 is 14 residues long. V shed 0 bases and J shed 8 bases, with 14 bases lying between them. The CDR3 sequence is CASSLVGSGDGYTF. CDR3 in DNA: TGTGCCAGCAGCTTGGTGGGTTCGGGGGACGGCTACACCTTC.

The gene calls are TRBV5-4 and TRBJ2-7, with D possibly being TRBD2 (6 bases). The germline V gene encodes CDR1 SGHNT and CDR2 YYREEE (reference sequence). V lost 0 bases to trimming and J lost 4 bases, with 23 bases between them. The CDR3 sequence is 18 residues long. The CDR3 DNA sequence: TGTGCCAGCAGCTTGGGTCCCGCGGGGAGTGGAACTTCATACGAGCAGTACTTC. It specifies CASSLGPAGSGTSYEQYF.

The chain combines TRBV18 with TRBJ1-2; 8 bases are a match to TRBD1. Looked up from germline, CDR1 is KGHSH and CDR2 is LQKENI. This CDR3 spans 16 amino acids. V trimming: 3 bases; J trimming: 3 bases; junction bases outside the gene matches: 9. This CDR3 is CASSPTLLTGDYGYTF. In nucleotides, the CDR3 is TGTGCCAGCTCACCGACCCTATTGACAGGGGACTATGGCTACACCTTC. The variable domain in full, completed from reference TRBV18 and TRBJ1-2, reads NAGVMQNPRHLVRRRGQEARLRCSPMKGHSHVYWYRQLPEEGLKFMVYLQKENIIDESGMPKERFSAEFPKEGPSILRIQQVVRGDSAAYFCASSPTLLTGDYGYTFGSGTRLTVV.

The chain carries TRBV14 and TRBJ2-3, with TRBD2 identical over 10 bases. The J segment lost 2 bases and the V segment lost 4 bases, leaving 3 bases of the junction unmatched. This CDR3 contains 15 residues. CDR1 is SGHDN and CDR2 is FVKESK in the germline V gene. The CDR3 reads CASSPLAGSTDTQYF. CDR3 DNA sequence: TGTGCCAGCAGCCCACTAGCGGGGTCCACAGATACGCAGTATTTT.

In nucleotides, the CDR3 is TGTGCCAGCAGCTACACCGGACAGGGAATCTACGAGCAGTACTTC. It encodes CASSYTGQGIYEQYF. J is TRBJ2-7 and V is TRBV7-2; TRBD1 matches 8 bases. V dropped 4 bases and J dropped 3; count of bases not matched to a gene: 8. CDR3 length: 15 residues. Germline assignment: CDR1 SGHTA and CDR2 FQGNSA.

This clone has only one observation. The J gene is TRBJ2-7, the V gene TRBV7-9, with 12 bases that match TRBD1. There are 15 residues in the CDR3. The V segment lost 5 bases and the J segment 3 bases; nucleotides outside the gene matches: 5. CDR1 SEHNR and CDR2 FQNEAQ come from the germline V gene (reference sequence). The chain's CDR3 is CASSPRDRGLYEQYF. The CDR3 DNA reads TGTGCCAGCAGCCCGCGGGACAGGGGGCTCTACGAGCAGTACTTC.

In DNA form, the CDR3 reads TGTGCCACCAGCAAAGGGGACAGGGGATACCAGCCCCAGCATTTT. Its translation: CATSKGDRGYQPQHF. The V call is TRBV15, the J call TRBJ1-5; 10 bases fit TRBD1. Per germline, CDR1 LNHNV and CDR2 YYDKDF (reference sequence). The length of the CDR3 is 15 residues. V lost 4 bases to trimming and J lost 7 bases; unmatched junction nucleotides: 7. Complete variable domain (other parts from reference TRBV15 and TRBJ1-5): DAMVIQNPRYQVTQFGKPVTLSCSQTLNHNVMYWYQQKSSQAPKLLFHYYDKDFNNEADTPDNFQSRRPNTSFCFLDIRSPGLGDTAMYLCATSKGDRGYQPQHFGDGTRLSIL.

This clone was counted a single time. This sequence joins TRBV27 and TRBJ2-2; D is perhaps TRBD2 (6 bases). With 5 bases removed from V and 0 bases from J, the gap between germline ends came to 13 bases. In germline, CDR1 is MNHEY, CDR2 SMNVEV (reference sequence). The CDR3 is made up of 16 amino acids. CDR3 bases: TGTGCCAGCAGTGACCCCCGGGGGACGAACACCGGGGAGCTGTTTTTT. Protein: CASSDPRGTNTGELFF.

This rearrangement joins TRBV5-4 to TRBJ2-7; D is possibly TRBD2 (5 bases). The germline V and J ends were trimmed by 4 bases and 0 bases, with 11 bases remaining between them. CDR3 length: 14 amino acids. The germline CDR1 and CDR2 sequences are SGHNT and YYREEE (reference sequence). In nucleotides, the CDR3 is TGTGCCAGCAGCCGAGGGCAATACTCCTACGAGCAGTACTTC. Its protein product is CASSRGQYSYEQYF.

This clone has just one count. The genes are TRBV7-9 and TRBJ2-3, with a weak D call TRBD2 (6 bases). The germline V and J ends were trimmed by 3 bases and 4 bases, with 11 bases remaining between them. The germline CDR1 and CDR2 sequences are SEHNR and FQNEAQ (reference sequence). The CDR3 totals 14 residues. CDR3 amino acids: CASSFSPSADTQYF. In DNA form, the CDR3 reads TGTGCCAGCAGCTTTTCCCCTAGCGCAGATACGCAGTATTTT. Combining the CDR3 with reference TRBV7-9 and TRBJ2-3 gives the whole variable domain DTGVSQNPRHKITKRGQNVTFRCDPISEHNRLYWYRQTLGQGPEFLTYFQNEAQLEKSRLLSDRFSAERPKGSFSTLEIQRTEQGDSAMYLCASSFSPSADTQYFGPGTRLTVL.

The J gene is TRBJ1-5, the V gene TRBV5-1, with TRBD1 identical over 7 bases. Germline loops: CDR1 SGHRS, CDR2 YFSETQ. This CDR3 is built from 14 residues. V dropped 0 bases and J dropped 6; count of bases not matched to a gene: 3. The CDR3 is CASSLDQGGQPQHF. CDR3 in DNA: TGCGCCAGCAGCTTGGATCAGGGGGGTCAGCCCCAGCATTTT.

V and J are TRBV2 and TRBJ2-3; 9 nucleotides align to TRBD2. This CDR3 comprises 13 residues. CDR1 SNHLY and CDR2 FYNNEI come from the germline V gene. J was trimmed by 4 bases and V by 5 bases; bases with no gene match: 1. The CDR3 protein is CASSLAGSDTQYF. In DNA form, the CDR3 reads TGTGCCAGCAGTCTAGCGGGATCAGATACGCAGTATTTT.

The CDR3 region is CASSFLSGGNEQFF. As DNA, the CDR3 is TGTGCCAGCAGCTTTTTGTCAGGGGGTAATGAGCAGTTCTTC. V gene TRBV7-9 combines with J gene TRBJ2-1; the match to TRBD1 covers 7 bases. The V segment lost 3 bases and the J segment 7 bases; nucleotides outside the gene matches: 6. The germline V gene encodes CDR1 SEHNR and CDR2 FQNEAQ (reference sequence). The CDR3 has 14 residues. Looking up the rest from reference TRBV7-9 and TRBJ2-1 gives the full variable domain: DTGVSQNPRHKITKRGQNVTFRCDPISEHNRLYWYRQTLGQGPEFLTYFQNEAQLEKSRLLSDRFSAERPKGSFSTLEIQRTEQGDSAMYLCASSFLSGGNEQFFGPGTRLTVL.

V is TRBV5-1 and J is TRBJ2-1, with TRBD2 matching 8 bases. The CDR3 is 16 amino acids. Germline CDR1 is SGHRS and CDR2 is YFSETQ. With 0 bases clipped from V and 7 bases from J, the junction kept 9 bases outside the gene matches. The DNA for the CDR3 is TGCGCCAGCAGCTTGGGGACGGGAGGGCCTTGGAATGAGCAGTTCTTC. This sequence encodes CASSLGTGGPWNEQFF.

The chain couples TRBV29-1 to TRBJ1-4; no definite D call. CDR3 size: 15 residues. Deletions cut 2 bases from V and 7 bases from J, with 17 bases between. The germline CDR1 and CDR2 sequences are SQVTM and ANQGSEA. The CDR3 DNA reads TGCAGCGTTGAACTCCGGGAAACGGGTGGTGAAAAACTGTTTTTT. This encodes CSVELRETGGEKLFF.

V is TRBV6-5 and J is TRBJ2-3; D is unresolved. Germline CDR1 reads MNHEY; CDR2 reads SVGAGI. Trimming stripped 7 bases from V and 4 bases from J, with 12 bases between. This CDR3 spans 13 amino acids. CDR3 in amino acids: CASTPYEADTQYF. The CDR3 bases are TGTGCCAGCACCCCGTATGAGGCAGATACGCAGTATTTT.

This chain uses TRBV28 with TRBJ1-1, with a weak D call TRBD1 (6 bases). Germline CDR1 MDHEN, CDR2 SYDVKM. The CDR3 contains 15 residues. Trimming removed 5 bases from V and 1 base from J, with 14 bases in between. CDR3 bases: TGTGCCAGCAGTGCGCCCGGGACAAAGAACACTGAAGCTTTCTTT. Protein sequence: CASSAPGTKNTEAFF.

The table lists this clone with a count of one. The chain employs TRBV18 and TRBJ2-7; 8 bases align to TRBD1. J lost 2 bases, V lost 3 bases, and 6 bases had no gene match. Germline CDR1 KGHSH, CDR2 LQKENI. The CDR3 runs 15 residues. This CDR3 reads CASSPIQGGTYEQYF. The CDR3 DNA reads as TGTGCCAGCTCACCGATACAGGGGGGAACCTACGAGCAGTACTTC.

This chain joins TRBV10-2 and TRBJ1-1, with 8 nucleotides matching TRBD1. The CDR3 runs 14 residues. The V segment lost 7 bases and the J segment 11 bases; nucleotides outside the gene matches: 15. Germline lookup yields CDR1 WSHSY and CDR2 SAAADI. CDR3 coding DNA: TGCGCCAGCACCTCGGGACAGGCGACGCCGACGGCTTTCTTT. Its protein is CASTSGQATPTAFF.

This clone was counted a few times. V gene TRBV19 combines with J gene TRBJ1-5; D remains ambiguous. The CDR3 extends over 13 amino acids. Between the trimmed V and J ends, which lost 3 bases and 3 bases, there was a span of 6 bases. Germline CDR1 LNHDA, CDR2 SQIVND (reference sequence). In nucleotides, the CDR3 is TGTGCCAGTAGTATCCCCAACAATCAGCCCCAGCATTTT. Translating it yields CASSIPNNQPQHF.